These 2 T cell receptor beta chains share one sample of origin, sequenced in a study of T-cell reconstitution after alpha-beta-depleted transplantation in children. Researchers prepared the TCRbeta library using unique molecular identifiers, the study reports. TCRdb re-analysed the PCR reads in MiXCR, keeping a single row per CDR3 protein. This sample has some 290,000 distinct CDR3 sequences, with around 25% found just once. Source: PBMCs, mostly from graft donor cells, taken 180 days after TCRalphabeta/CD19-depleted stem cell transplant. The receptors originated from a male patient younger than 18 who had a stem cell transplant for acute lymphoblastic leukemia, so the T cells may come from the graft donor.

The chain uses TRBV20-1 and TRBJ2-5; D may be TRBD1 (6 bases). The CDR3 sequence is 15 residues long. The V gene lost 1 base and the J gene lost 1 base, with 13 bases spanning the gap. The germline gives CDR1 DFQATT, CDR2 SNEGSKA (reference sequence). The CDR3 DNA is TGCAGTGCTAGAGGCAGGGGTTGGTTCCAAGAGACCCAGTACTTC. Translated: CSARGRGWFQETQYF.

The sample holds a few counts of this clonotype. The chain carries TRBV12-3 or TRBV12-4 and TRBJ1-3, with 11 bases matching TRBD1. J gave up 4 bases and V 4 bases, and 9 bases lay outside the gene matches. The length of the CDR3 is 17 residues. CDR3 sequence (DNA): TGTGCCAGCAGTTCCCCGGACAGGGGGCTGAAAGGAAACACCATATATTTT. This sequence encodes CASSSPDRGLKGNTIYF.